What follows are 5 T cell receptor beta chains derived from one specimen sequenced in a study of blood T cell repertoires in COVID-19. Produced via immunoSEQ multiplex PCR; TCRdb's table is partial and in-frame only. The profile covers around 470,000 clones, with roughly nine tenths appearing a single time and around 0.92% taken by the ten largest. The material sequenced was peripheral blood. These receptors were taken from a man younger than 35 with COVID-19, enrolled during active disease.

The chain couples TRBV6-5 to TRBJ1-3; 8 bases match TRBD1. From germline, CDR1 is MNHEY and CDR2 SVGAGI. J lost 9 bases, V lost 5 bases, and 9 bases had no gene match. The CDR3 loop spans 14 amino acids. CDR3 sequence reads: CASSPPGQGGTIYF. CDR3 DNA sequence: TGTGCCAGCAGTCCTCCCGGACAGGGAGGCACCATATATTTT.

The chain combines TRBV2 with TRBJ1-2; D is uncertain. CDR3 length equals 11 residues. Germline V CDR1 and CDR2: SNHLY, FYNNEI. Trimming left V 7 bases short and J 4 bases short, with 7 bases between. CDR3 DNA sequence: TGTGCCAGCACCGAGGCCTATGGCTACACCTTC. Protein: CASTEAYGYTF.

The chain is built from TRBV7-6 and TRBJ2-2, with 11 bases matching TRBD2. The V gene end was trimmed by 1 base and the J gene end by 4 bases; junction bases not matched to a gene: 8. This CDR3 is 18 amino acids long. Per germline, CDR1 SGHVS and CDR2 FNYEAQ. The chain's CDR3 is CASSLGYLLAGVTGELFF. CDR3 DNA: TGTGCCAGCAGCTTAGGGTACCTACTAGCGGGAGTCACCGGGGAGCTGTTTTTT.

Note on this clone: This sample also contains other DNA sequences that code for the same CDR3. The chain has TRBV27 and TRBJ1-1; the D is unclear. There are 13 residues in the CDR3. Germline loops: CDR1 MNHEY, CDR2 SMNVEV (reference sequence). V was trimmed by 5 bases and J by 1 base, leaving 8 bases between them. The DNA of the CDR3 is TGTGCCAGCAGTCTAGGAGGGAACACTGAAGCTTTCTTT. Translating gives CASSLGGNTEAFF.

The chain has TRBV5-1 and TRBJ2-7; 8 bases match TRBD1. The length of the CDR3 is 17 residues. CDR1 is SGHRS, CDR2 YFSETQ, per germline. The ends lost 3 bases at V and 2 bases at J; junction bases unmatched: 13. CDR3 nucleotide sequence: TGCGCCAGCAGCTCGACCAACAGGGGGAGGAGGACCTACGAGCAGTACTTC. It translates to CASSSTNRGRRTYEQYF.